The clone carrying this T cell receptor (beta chain) was seen ten or more times. Its antigen is currently unknown. Sequencing targeted expressed TCRB transcripts, as all isolated RNA had been reverse transcribed. The protocol was immunoSEQ multiplex PCR, while the TCRdb copy is restricted to in-frame clones and leaves out a portion. The sample holds under 400,000 clones, roughly 15% seen once. This CDR3 has 15 residues. Germline assignment: CDR1 SGHVS and CDR2 FNYEAQ. Trimming pared 4 bases from V and 0 bases from J, leaving 10 bases between. Populations obtained by sorting all exceeded 95% purity. This record belongs to a study of beta chain features in type 1 diabetes. About the study: The examined sorted cells totaled about 98 million across samples.

Study results and caveats: The study found moderately but significantly shorter TCRB CDR3s in all four CD4+ subsets of Type 1 diabetes patients.

The chain combines TRBV7-6 with TRBJ1-3; D remains ambiguous. Sequenced: central memory CD4+ T cells from blood. This clonotype was obtained from a young man in good health. This CDR3 is CASSSRTISGNTIYF. Written as DNA, the CDR3 is TGTGCCAGCAGCTCCCGAACGATCTCTGGAAACACCATATATTTT.